This T cell receptor beta chain was recovered during a study of blood T cell repertoires in COVID-19. The germline CDR1 and CDR2 sequences are SGHRS and YFSETQ. This CDR3 contains 15 residues. Trimming removed 0 bases from V and 3 bases from J, with 12 bases in between. In the study's own analysis: Counts of nucleated cells, estimated from reference gene primer amplification, were obtained. Sequenced by immunoSEQ multiplex PCR; TCRdb stores in-frame clones only, minus some. That table furnishes V, J and clone size, whereas the DNA furnished D and trimming. In the table there are about 160,000 clones, approximately 90% of which are singletons. Only one count was recorded for this clone.

The rearrangement links TRBV5-1 to TRBJ1-1; D unresolved. The material sequenced was peripheral blood. The sequence derives from a man aged 18 to 29 with acute or convalescent COVID-19. CDR3 sequence (DNA): TGCGCCAGCAGCTTGGCCGGAGGTCCAGACACTGAAGCTTTCTTT. Translating gives CASSLAGGPDTEAFF.